The rows below give T cell receptor beta chains drawn from one sample of a study of OX40 agonist ivuxolimab in advanced cancers. Sequencing used immunoSEQ multiplex PCR; TCRdb keeps in-frame clones, though not all of them. The table includes some 19,000 clones, under 70% detected once. This specimen consisted of CD4+ or CD8+ T cells sorted from blood, obtained in a trial of the OX40 agonist ivuxolimab. These receptors were collected from an adult with an advanced solid tumor such as melanoma, head and neck, liver or kidney cancer. The CDR3 runs from the conserved cysteine through the conserved F or W. Each record gives: J gene, V gene, D gene, clone size, CDR3 protein, CDR3 DNA. D genes are given only for firm matches. The size field is filled for only some rows; it gives once, few, many or a size class.

TRBJ2-1 | TRBV5-1 | NA | NA | CASSLGTGLYNEQFF | TGCGCCAGCAGCTTGGGAACCGGACTATACAATGAGCAGTTCTTC
TRBJ2-7 | TRBV19 | NA | NA | CASSILGKNYEQYF | TGTGCCAGTAGTATTCTCGGCAAGAACTACGAGCAGTACTTC
TRBJ2-1 | TRBV6-1 | TRBD2 | NA | CASSVLAGGVRNEQFF | TGTGCCAGCAGTGTCCTAGCGGGAGGGGTACGGAATGAGCAGTTCTTC
TRBJ2-2 | TRBV27 | TRBD2 | NA | CASSFSGGLNTGELFF | TGTGCCAGCAGTTTTTCGGGAGGCCTGAACACCGGGGAGCTGTTTTTT
TRBJ2-3 | TRBV11-1 | TRBD2 | once | CASSLGRGDPHDTQYF | TGTGCCAGCAGCTTAGGGCGGGGGGACCCCCACGATACGCAGTATTTT
TRBJ2-7 | TRBV28 | NA | NA | CASSTQVGIPYEQYF | TGTGCCAGCAGTACCCAAGTGGGGATCCCCTACGAGCAGTACTTC
TRBJ2-1 | TRBV27 | NA | NA | CASSDRGRGTNNEQFF | TGTGCCAGCAGCGACCGGGGCAGGGGTACTAACAATGAGCAGTTCTTC
TRBJ2-5 | TRBV28 | NA | NA | CASKQRGNWETQYF | TGTGCCAGCAAACAGCGCGGGAATTGGGAGACCCAGTACTTC
TRBJ2-5 | TRBV27 | TRBD1 | NA | CASSLLQGATQYF | TGTGCCAGCAGTTTATTACAGGGGGCAACCCAGTACTTC
TRBJ2-5 | TRBV19 | NA | NA | CASTPSWEGQTETQYF | TGTGCCAGTACCCCTTCTTGGGAGGGACAGACGGAGACCCAGTACTTC
TRBJ2-1 | TRBV28 | NA | NA | CASSLLGNEQFF | TGTGCCAGCAGTTTATTGGGCAATGAGCAGTTCTTC
TRBJ2-5 | TRBV5-4 | TRBD2 | NA | CASSLDLSAGVVETQYF | TGTGCCAGCAGCTTGGACCTTTCAGCGGGGGTCGTGGAGACCCAGTACTTC
TRBJ2-5 | TRBV5-6 | TRBD2 | NA | CASSLRLAGVKETQYF | TGTGCCAGCAGCCTTCGACTAGCGGGGGTTAAAGAGACCCAGTACTTC
TRBJ1-3 | TRBV9 | NA | NA | CASSVDSGAGNTIYF | TGTGCCAGCAGCGTAGATTCAGGGGCTGGAAACACCATATATTTT
TRBJ2-5 | TRBV13 | TRBD1 | NA | CASSFQGAVETQYF | TGTGCCAGCAGCTTCCAGGGGGCGGTGGAGACCCAGTACTTC
TRBJ2-3 | TRBV6-1 | NA | NA | CASIEGVDTDTQYF | TGTGCCAGCATCGAGGGGGTCGACACAGATACGCAGTATTTT
TRBJ1-2 | TRBV10-2 | NA | NA | CASSTWVLDGYTF | TGCGCCAGCAGTACCTGGGTCCTCGATGGCTACACCTTC